Below are 12 T cell receptor beta chains sequenced from a single sample in a study of T-cell reconstitution after alpha-beta-depleted transplantation in children. The TCRbeta library was prepared with unique molecular identifiers. TCRdb re-called the PCR reads with MiXCR, one entry per CDR3 protein. The sample holds approximately 300,000 distinct CDR3 sequences, around 7.3% seen once. No cognate antigen is known for these TCRs. Study-wide points: Newly produced T cells mostly provided counts and TCRbeta diversity after one year, as hyperexpanded clones declined.

Here the sequenced sample was peripheral blood, taken 360 days after TCRalphabeta/CD19-depleted stem cell transplant. The receptors were sampled from a female patient under 10 years old who had a stem cell transplant for Fanconi anemia, so the T cells may come from the graft donor.

This clonotype has just a few counts. The chain employs TRBV20-1 and TRBJ2-5; D is ambiguous. The germline gives CDR1 DFQATT, CDR2 SNEGSKA (reference sequence). V lost 2 bases, J lost 4 bases, and 14 bases lay in between. The CDR3 consists of 14 residues. CDR3 in DNA: TGCAGTGCTAGATTCGTGGGGTCGTCAGAGACCCAGTACTTC. This codes for CSARFVGSSETQYF.

This clonotype was recorded at least ten times. V usage is TRBV20-1 and J usage is TRBJ2-1, with D perhaps matching TRBD1 or TRBD2 (6 bases each). With 3 bases removed from V and 15 bases from J, the gap between germline ends came to 18 bases. Germline V gives CDR1 DFQATT, CDR2 SNEGSKA (reference sequence). The CDR3 contains 12 residues. CDR3 bases: TGCAGTGCTAGGCGGGAAGGGGGGATAGCGTTCTTC. Its protein is CSARREGGIAFF.

The rearrangement joins TRBV5-6 to TRBJ2-1; D unresolved. Germline V lookup: CDR1 SGHDT, CDR2 YYEEEE. This CDR3 has 15 amino acids. The V and J ends lost 1 base and 9 bases respectively, with 17 bases between them. The DNA for the CDR3 is TGTGCCAGCAGCTTGATTCGGCGGAGAAACGGTGAGCAGTTCTTC. Translated, it gives CASSLIRRRNGEQFF.

This clonotype was recorded a few times. J is TRBJ2-7 and V is TRBV3-1; 9 bases match TRBD2. The CDR3 runs to 15 residues. Per the germline V gene, CDR1 is LGHDT and CDR2 is YNNKEL (reference sequence). Unmatched junction bases numbered 5, after V lost 1 base and J lost 4 bases. The CDR3 bases are TGTGCCAGCAGCCAAGGCGGGGGGGCCGGGTACGAGCAGTACTTC. Residues: CASSQGGGAGYEQYF.

This clonotype was counted ten times or more. This sequence joins TRBV12-3 or TRBV12-4 and TRBJ2-7; D not certain. Trimming took 3 bases from V and 3 from J, leaving 9 bases between them. The CDR3 totals 13 residues. CDR3 coding DNA: TGTGCCAGCAGTTTGTTACTTGTCTACGAGCAGTACTTC. Protein product: CASSLLLVYEQYF.

This clonotype was recorded a few times. This chain joins TRBV19 and TRBJ2-2; D gene unclear. Germline V gene sequence: CDR1 LNHDA, CDR2 SQIVND (reference sequence). V was clipped by 3 bases and J by 5 bases, with 10 bases between them. The CDR3 is made up of 14 amino acids. CDR3 coding DNA: TGTGCCAGTAGTATCACGTATAGAACCGGGGAGCTGTTTTTT. As protein: CASSITYRTGELFF.

This clonotype was recorded many times. The gene calls are TRBV20-1 and TRBJ1-4; D not certain. The germline CDR1 and CDR2 sequences are DFQATT and SNEGSKA (reference sequence). Trimming stripped 5 bases from V and 0 bases from J, with 10 bases between. The CDR3 totals 14 residues. This CDR3 reads CSAGRSSTNEKLFF. The CDR3, as DNA: TGCAGTGCTGGGCGCAGTTCAACTAATGAAAAACTGTTTTTT.

This clonotype was seen a handful of times. The J gene is TRBJ1-3, the V gene TRBV12-3 or TRBV12-4; the D is unclear. This CDR3 comprises 14 residues. V gave up 6 bases and J gave up 0 bases, with 9 bases separating them. In DNA form, the CDR3 reads TGTGCCAGCAGAAAACAGTCCTCTGGAAACACCATATATTTT. Amino acids: CASRKQSSGNTIYF.

The gene calls are TRBV25-1 and TRBJ2-3, with 7 bases fitting TRBD2. Germline-derived CDR1 and CDR2 are MGHDK and SYGVNS. The CDR3 extends over 16 amino acids. Germline trimming cut 4 bases from V and 0 bases from J; bases unmatched to any gene: 7. In DNA form, the CDR3 reads TGTGCCAGCAGTGCCCATCTAGCGGCTAGCACAGATACGCAGTATTTT. Translating gives CASSAHLAASTDTQYF.

This clonotype was seen more than once but under ten times. The chain joins TRBV11-2 to TRBJ2-5, with a tentative D call TRBD1 (6 bases). V was trimmed by 0 bases and J by 2 bases, leaving 10 bases between them. Germline values: CDR1 SGHAT, CDR2 FQNNGV. The CDR3 extends over 15 amino acids. The CDR3 DNA sequence: TGTGCCAGCAGCTTAGATCACGGACAGCAAGAGACCCAGTACTTC. Translation: CASSLDHGQQETQYF.

This clonotype showed up many times. V usage is TRBV6-5 and J usage is TRBJ1-4; D gene unclear. V was cut by 0 bases and J by 5 bases, with 10 bases left in between. The CDR3 length is 15 residues. Germline V gene sequence: CDR1 MNHEY, CDR2 SVGAGI. The CDR3 DNA reads TGTGCCAGCAGTTACTCGGGGAGCAAAAATGAAAAACTGTTTTTT. It translates to CASSYSGSKNEKLFF.

This clonotype was observed a few times. The chain employs TRBV12-3 or TRBV12-4 and TRBJ1-1; no firm D call. Trimming took off 3 bases at V and 6 bases at J, with 11 bases between the two ends. There are 13 residues in the CDR3. The CDR3 sequence is CASSLAGRPEAFF. The CDR3 coding sequence is TGTGCCAGCAGTTTGGCGGGGAGACCTGAAGCTTTCTTT.